The entry below describes one T cell receptor (beta chain). The sample has other DNA sequences that encode this CDR3 too. Cells designated naive CD8 were CD45RO-negative and were positively selected for CCR7, with terminally differentiated effector memory CD45RA+ cells excluded. The CDR3 has 14 amino acids. Germline CDR1 is MNHEY and CDR2 is SMNVEV (reference sequence). After removal of 6 bases from V and 5 bases from J, the junction contained 7 bases not matched to a gene. This entry belongs to a study of shared clonotypes between healthy human individuals. Sorted-subset replicate PCRs used 200 to 250 ng DNA, about 30,000 T cell genomes. The data were produced by immunoSEQ multiplex PCR, yet TCRdb's version contains in-frame clones alone and is incomplete. This table holds about 2,100,000 clones, roughly 91% found once.

The TCR comes from a man younger than 35 in good health. Some clones in this sample may be carry-over from other donors' samples. The rearrangement uses TRBV27 and TRBJ2-5, with 9 bases matching TRBD1. The sample taken for sequencing was naive CD8+ T cells from PBMCs. The CDR3 is CASSPGQGRETQYF. The DNA of the CDR3 is TGTGCCAGCAGCCCGGGACAGGGCCGGGAGACCCAGTACTTC.